One sample yielded the 28 T cell receptor beta chains listed below, sequenced in a study of regulatory T cells in long-lasting Graves disease. The TCR beta library used iRepertoire HTBI primers with Arm-PCR amplification of CDR3. TCRdb redid the calling of the multiplex PCR reads with MiXCR, one entry per CDR3 protein. The sample yields over 200,000 distinct CDR3 sequences, approximately 18% seen once. Time point defined: newly diagnosed GD, antithyroid drugs for less than 3 months. TCR sequences were obtained from RNA taken from PBMCs. The data also belong to a second study, concerning T cells in Graves' hyperthyroidism and ophthalmopathy.

The specimen was peripheral blood mononuclear cells (PBMCs), collected at new diagnosis, from a patient treated with antithyroid drugs. The receptors shown here come from a woman aged 30 to 39 with Graves disease.

This clonotype was picked up many times. This sequence joins TRBV7-9 and TRBJ2-1, with TRBD2 matching over 8 bases. The CDR3 spans 15 residues. V shed 5 bases, J shed 7 bases, and the junction held 10 bases outside the gene matches. The germline V gene has CDR1 SEHNR and CDR2 FQNEAQ (reference sequence). In nucleotides, the CDR3 is TGTGCCAGCAGCCCCGGGGGGGCTATCGGAAATGAGCAGTTCTTC. Its protein is CASSPGGAIGNEQFF.

This chain connects TRBV14 to TRBJ2-7; D may be TRBD1 or TRBD2 (6 bases each). The CDR3 is 13 amino acids. Germline-derived CDR1 and CDR2 are SGHDN and FVKESK. Trimming took off 8 bases at V and 9 bases at J, with 20 bases between the two ends. The CDR3 nucleotides are TGTGCCAGCTCAAGGGGGGTTTTGTATGGGCAGTACTTC. Protein: CASSRGVLYGQYF.

This clonotype was seen many times. The chain carries TRBV11-1 and TRBJ2-5; TRBD1 might be the D (5 bases). Germline V gene data show CDR1 as SGHAT and CDR2 as FQDESV (reference sequence). The CDR3 is made up of 13 amino acids. V lost 6 bases and J 0 bases, leaving 8 bases between the germline ends. The CDR3 coding sequence is TGTGCCAGCAGGAAGACAGACCAAGAGACCCAGTACTTC. This codes for CASRKTDQETQYF.

The table lists this clonotype with many counts. The chain carries TRBV20-1 and TRBJ1-4, with D possibly being TRBD1 (5 bases). V was pared by 0 bases and J by 3 bases, with 11 bases between. Per the germline V gene, CDR1 is DFQATT and CDR2 is SNEGSKA (reference sequence). This CDR3 is 15 amino acids long. This CDR3 reads CSARDQTASNEKLFF. In DNA, the CDR3 is TGCAGTGCTAGAGATCAGACAGCCTCTAATGAAAAACTGTTTTTT.

The J gene is TRBJ1-6, the V gene TRBV6-4; D gene uncertain. This CDR3 has 16 amino acids. The germline CDR1 and CDR2 sequences are MRHNA and SNTAGT. The V and J ends lost 6 bases and 10 bases respectively, with 22 bases between them. The CDR3 loop reads CASRARHSDLRSPLHF. CDR3 bases: TGTGCCAGCAGGGCGAGACATTCGGATCTTCGGTCACCCCTCCACTTT.

This clonotype was recorded at least ten times. The chain carries TRBV4-2 and TRBJ1-5; D ambiguous. This CDR3 has 16 amino acids. The V end lost 1 base, the J end lost 2 bases, and 12 bases lay between the germline ends. The germline gives CDR1 LGHNA, CDR2 YNFKEQ. The DNA for the CDR3 is TGTGCCAGCAGCCAAGTTCAGGTCCTGGGCAATCAGCCCCAGCATTTT. Its protein is CASSQVQVLGNQPQHF.

This clonotype was seen repeatedly, ten times or more. This chain uses TRBV4-1 with TRBJ2-7, with a possible D match to TRBD1 (5 bases). The CDR3 spans 15 residues. Trimming removed 1 base at V and 9 bases at J, with 19 bases between. Per the germline V gene, CDR1 is MGHRA and CDR2 is YSYEKL. The CDR3 protein is CASSQGRAGLTRQYF. In DNA, the CDR3 is TGCGCCAGCAGCCAAGGAAGGGCAGGGTTGACGAGGCAGTACTTC.

This clonotype was observed many times. The chain combines TRBV6-1 with TRBJ2-7; D gene uncertain. Germline V gene lookup returns CDR1 MNHNS and CDR2 SASEGT. V was clipped by 2 bases and J by 3 bases, with 5 bases between them. This CDR3 comprises 12 residues. CDR3 residues: CASSELNYEQYF. The CDR3 DNA sequence: TGTGCCAGCAGTGAACTAAACTACGAGCAGTACTTC.

This clonotype occurred once. A much larger clone sits a single nucleotide away, making a read error possible. The V gene is TRBV7-2, the J gene TRBJ1-5; D might be TRBD1 (5 bases). The germline gives CDR1 SGHTA, CDR2 FQGNSA. Trimming took off 7 bases at V and 7 bases at J, with 20 bases between the two ends. The CDR3 spans 15 residues. The CDR3 DNA sequence: TGTGCCAGCACCCCCGGGACCCACCCCACCCAGCCCCAGCATTTT. Protein sequence: CASTPGTHPTQPQHF.

In its sample, this clonotype was seen many times. This chain joins TRBV15 and TRBJ1-1; D remains ambiguous. CDR3 length equals 11 residues. The germline V gene has CDR1 LNHNV and CDR2 YYDKDF (reference sequence). The V end lost 5 bases, the J end lost 4 bases, and 5 bases lay between the germline ends. The CDR3, as DNA: TGTGCCACCAGCCAGGCCACTGAAGCTTTCTTT. It specifies CATSQATEAFF.

This clonotype was counted at least ten times. V gene TRBV6-2 or TRBV6-3 combines with J gene TRBJ2-5; a weak D match, TRBD2 (5 bases). Germline V gives CDR1 MNHEY, CDR2 SVGEGT. The CDR3 loop spans 13 amino acids. Trimming removed 5 bases from V and 5 bases from J, with 12 bases in between. CDR3: CASSESGWETQYF. CDR3 DNA sequence: TGTGCCAGCAGTGAATCGGGGTGGGAGACCCAGTACTTC.

This clonotype was counted a single time. This rearrangement joins TRBV20-1 to TRBJ2-1; D is possibly TRBD2 (6 bases). Germline V gives CDR1 DFQATT, CDR2 SNEGSKA (reference sequence). The CDR3 is made up of 14 amino acids. Trimming shortened V by 2 bases and J by 11 bases, and 19 bases separated the two germline ends. This CDR3 reads CSARRETGTQKQFF. The DNA for the CDR3 is TGCAGTGCTAGAAGGGAAACCGGGACTCAAAAGCAGTTCTTC.

This clonotype was counted many times. The chain carries TRBV12-3 or TRBV12-4 and TRBJ1-1, with D tentatively TRBD1 (5 bases). CDR3 size: 13 residues. V was shortened by 2 bases and J by 10 bases, with 14 bases between the two germline ends. The CDR3 spells CASSLRRQGRAFF. In nucleotides, the CDR3 is TGTGCCAGCAGTTTACGGAGGCAGGGCAGAGCTTTCTTT.

This clonotype was detected ten times or more. The genes are TRBV9 and TRBJ2-7; weak D call: TRBD2 (6 bases). Germline assignment: CDR1 SGDLS and CDR2 YYNGEE. The CDR3 totals 15 residues. Trimming took off 0 bases at V and 1 base at J, with 11 bases between the two ends. CDR3 nucleotide sequence: TGTGCCAGCAGCGTAGGAGGCGGGGAGTCCTACGAGCAGTACTTC. Translation: CASSVGGGESYEQYF.

At least ten counts were recorded for this clonotype. This chain uses TRBV25-1 with TRBJ1-2; 8 nucleotides line up with TRBD1. The V gene end was trimmed by 6 bases and the J gene end by 2 bases; junction bases not matched to a gene: 5. This CDR3 region has 14 residues. Germline V CDR1 and CDR2: MGHDK, SYGVNS. CDR3 bases: TGTGCCAGCAGGGGAGACAGGGGAAACTATGGCTACACCTTC. Protein product: CASRGDRGNYGYTF.

This clonotype was seen many times. This chain connects TRBV6-1 to TRBJ1-6, with TRBD1 as a possible D gene (5 bases). V was trimmed by 6 bases and J by 9 bases, leaving 15 bases between them. The CDR3 loop spans 14 amino acids. Germline-derived CDR1 and CDR2 are MNHNS and SASEGT. In DNA, the CDR3 is TGTGCCAGCAGGCTCCCTCGGCAGGGTTCACCCCTCCACTTT. Translation gives CASRLPRQGSPLHF.

This clonotype has at least ten counts. The CDR3: CASTQLGGDGYTF. In DNA, the CDR3 is TGTGCCAGCACTCAACTCGGGGGGGATGGCTACACCTTC. The rearrangement links TRBV2 to TRBJ1-2, with TRBD1 as a possible D gene (5 bases). The germline V gene has CDR1 SNHLY and CDR2 FYNNEI. The CDR3 length is 13 residues. Trimming shortened V by 7 bases and J by 6 bases, and 15 bases separated the two germline ends.

There are many counts of this clonotype. The chain couples TRBV7-8 to TRBJ2-5, with D possibly TRBD1 on 6 matching bases. Trimming stripped 4 bases from V and 4 bases from J, with 16 bases between. The CDR3 has 15 residues. Germline CDR1 reads SGHVS; CDR2 reads FQNEAQ. CDR3 residues: CASSSIDRIRETQYF. The CDR3 DNA reads as TGTGCCAGCAGCTCCATAGACAGGATCCGAGAGACCCAGTACTTC.

As concerns this clonotype: Just one base apart from a much larger clone, this may be a read error. The chain has TRBV29-1 and TRBJ2-2; D gene unclear. V shed 4 bases and J shed 5 bases, with 20 bases lying between them. The CDR3 is 16 residues long. The germline V gene has CDR1 SQVTM and CDR2 ANQGSEA. This CDR3 reads CSVGDRVGKGTGELFF. As DNA, the CDR3 is TGCAGCGTTGGAGATCGGGTAGGGAAGGGAACCGGGGAGCTGTTTTTT.

There are many counts of this clonotype. This chain connects TRBV7-9 to TRBJ2-1, with TRBD2 matching 11 bases. The J segment lost 4 bases and the V segment lost 1 base, leaving 6 bases of the junction unmatched. The CDR3 extends over 17 amino acids. CDR1 and CDR2 (germline): SEHNR, FQNEAQ (reference sequence). CDR3 loop: CASSLGSTSGGYNEQFF. In DNA, the CDR3 is TGTGCCAGCAGCTTAGGCTCAACTAGCGGGGGTTACAATGAGCAGTTCTTC.

Remarks on this clonotype: This is likely a read error, given that the CDR3 carries no conserved phenylalanine or tryptophan at its end. Because the CDR3's place on the DNA is in doubt, the DNA is left out and the CDR3 is given as listed by TCRdb. The chain carries TRBV9 and TRBJ2-7; no DNA check was done on the table's D call, TRBD1. Germline V gene lookup returns CDR1 SGDLS and CDR2 YYNGEE. The CDR3 spans 8 amino acids, including both terminal residues. CDR3 amino acids: CASSLAGP.

This clonotype was found a few times. CDR3 protein: CASSPPGGQFSYEQYF. CDR3 in DNA: TGTGCCAGCAGCCCCCCCGGGGGACAGTTCTCCTACGAGCAGTACTTC. The chain recombines TRBV7-9 with TRBJ2-7, with a weak D call TRBD1 (7 bases). Germline values: CDR1 SEHNR, CDR2 FQNEAQ (reference sequence). There are 16 residues in the CDR3. The germline V and J ends were trimmed by 5 bases and 0 bases, with 17 bases remaining between them. Combining the CDR3 with reference TRBV7-9 and TRBJ2-7 gives the whole variable domain DTGVSQNPRHKITKRGQNVTFRCDPISEHNRLYWYRQTLGQGPEFLTYFQNEAQLEKSRLLSDRFSAERPKGSFSTLEIQRTEQGDSAMYLCASSPPGGQFSYEQYFGPGTRLTVT.

The J gene is TRBJ1-4, the V gene TRBV5-4; tentative D call: TRBD1 (6 bases). Trimming stripped 4 bases from V and 8 bases from J, with 18 bases between. The CDR3 runs 15 residues. Per germline, CDR1 SGHNT and CDR2 YYREEE (reference sequence). The CDR3 nucleotides are TGTGCCAGCAGCCGGGCGGGGGCCCTCGAGGAAAAACTGTTTTTT. It translates to CASSRAGALEEKLFF. The complete variable domain, with remaining parts taken from reference TRBV5-4 and TRBJ1-4, reads ETGVTQSPTHLIKTRGQQVTLRCSSQSGHNTVSWYQQALGQGPQFIFQYYREEENGRGNFPPRFSGLQFPNYSSELNVNALELDDSALYLCASSRAGALEEKLFFGSGTQLSVL.

This clonotype has only a few counts. V usage is TRBV20-1 and J usage is TRBJ2-5, with 16 bases aligning to TRBD2. The V gene end was trimmed by 1 base and the J gene end by 5 bases; junction bases not matched to a gene: 4. CDR1 and CDR2 from the germline V gene are DFQATT and SNEGSKA (reference sequence). The CDR3 totals 16 residues. The CDR3: CSARGGTSGGAETQYF. Here the CDR3 DNA reads TGCAGTGCTAGAGGAGGGACTAGCGGGGGGGCCGAGACCCAGTACTTC.

The J gene is TRBJ2-5, the V gene TRBV20-1; 9 nucleotides align to TRBD2. Germline V gene sequence: CDR1 DFQATT, CDR2 SNEGSKA (reference sequence). After removal of 6 bases from V and 2 bases from J, the junction contained 7 bases not matched to a gene. The CDR3 totals 14 residues. The CDR3, as DNA: TGCAGTGCCGCGTCTAGCGGGGAACAAGAGACCCAGTACTTC. Encoded protein: CSAASSGEQETQYF.

This clonotype was counted ten times or more. The chain recombines TRBV7-8 with TRBJ2-7; D is undetermined. Germline assignment: CDR1 SGHVS and CDR2 FQNEAQ. The CDR3 loop spans 11 amino acids. V shed 5 bases and J shed 2 bases, with 4 bases lying between them. The CDR3 loop reads CASSVTYEQYF. The CDR3 coding sequence is TGTGCCAGCAGCGTGACCTACGAGCAGTACTTC.

This clonotype came up many times. The chain has TRBV5-4 and TRBJ2-3, with D possibly TRBD1 on 5 matching bases. Trimming shortened V by 4 bases and J by 4 bases, and 16 bases separated the two germline ends. The CDR3 contains 15 residues. The germline gives CDR1 SGHNT, CDR2 YYREEE (reference sequence). The DNA for the CDR3 is TGTGCCAGCAGCACAAAGGGGCCGAGCGCAGATACGCAGTATTTT. Its translation: CASSTKGPSADTQYF.

The table lists this clonotype with many counts. The chain combines TRBV6-2 or TRBV6-3 with TRBJ1-6, with D perhaps TRBD1 (5 bases). The CDR3 contains 16 residues. Germline loops: CDR1 MNHEY, CDR2 SVGEGT. V was clipped by 2 bases and J by 6 bases, with 14 bases between them. In DNA, the CDR3 is TGTGCCAGCAGTTACAGGGAGGGGCCCCTTAATTCACCCCTCCACTTT. Protein: CASSYREGPLNSPLHF.